This entry features one T cell receptor (beta chain) sequence. Trimming removed 3 bases from V and 7 bases from J, with 9 bases in between. This CDR3 has 12 amino acids. This entry comes from a study of blood T cells in healthy people across ages. Per-sample yields of isolated PBMCs were at least 7 million. Sample-barcoded 5' priming and a J-beta primer mix drove a second PCR of about 6 to 12 cycles. TCRdb re-called the 5' RACE reads through MiXCR, storing one row per CDR3 protein. Found here are about 1.6 million distinct CDR3 sequences, about 35% of them singletons; the top ten hold about 11%. Sample: blood. The sequence came from a woman aged 25 to 39 in good health. The V call is TRBV12-3 or TRBV12-4, the J call TRBJ1-2, with no clear D. The CDR3 nucleotides are TGTGCCAGCAGTTTCTCCCCGGGTGGCTACACCTTC. Translation: CASSFSPGGYTF.